The subject of this entry is one TCR beta chain. These data come from a study of technical replicates of blood from several donors. Using immunoSEQ multiplex PCR, the repertoire was profiled, and TCRdb retains in-frame clones only, with some absent. This sample has over 65,000 clones, with about 98% found just once. The material sequenced was T cells isolated from PBMCs. This receptor was taken from a human donor in good health.

CDR3 sequence: CASSRRTGKYQETQYF. The CDR3, as DNA: TGTGCCAGCAGCAGACGGACGGGGAAGTACCAAGAGACCCAGTACTTC. The chain joins TRBV5-8 to TRBJ2-5; D may be TRBD2 (5 bases). The CDR3 totals 16 residues. Per the germline V gene, CDR1 is SGHTS and CDR2 is YDEGEE. V was clipped by 4 bases and J by 0 bases, with 16 bases between them.